The rows below give T cell receptor beta chains drawn from one sample of a study of blood T cell repertoires in COVID-19. Generated by immunoSEQ multiplex PCR, the TCRdb table keeps only in-frame clones and is missing some. This table has approximately 250,000 clones, 65% to 90% appearing once. The sequenced sample was peripheral blood. These receptors all stem from a man aged 40-50 years who had recovered from COVID-19. CDR3s include the opening cysteine and the closing phenylalanine or tryptophan. A D gene is named only where the DNA matches it firmly. Not every row has a clone size; where given, it reads once, few, many or a size class.

clone size: NA
V gene: TRBV5-8
J gene: TRBJ2-7
D gene: TRBD2
CDR3 protein: CASTDSGRGLRGQYF
CDR3 DNA: TGTGCCAGCACCGATAGCGGGAGAGGCCTACGAGGGCAGTACTTC

clone size: NA
V gene: TRBV18
J gene: TRBJ2-7
D gene: TRBD2
CDR3 protein: CASSPGRGDEQYF
CDR3 DNA: TGTGCCAGCTCACCAGGACGGGGGGACGAGCAGTACTTC

clone size: NA
V gene: TRBV11-2
J gene: TRBJ2-1
D gene: TRBD2
CDR3 protein: CASSPHPGLAGGEQFF
CDR3 DNA: TGTGCCAGCAGCCCCCATCCGGGACTAGCGGGGGGGGAGCAGTTCTTC

clone size: NA
V gene: TRBV7-9
J gene: TRBJ2-2
D gene: TRBD1
CDR3 protein: CASSRTGGGDGELFF
CDR3 DNA: TGTGCCAGCAGTCGGACAGGGGGCGGGGACGGGGAGCTGTTTTTT

clone size: NA
V gene: TRBV10-3
J gene: TRBJ2-5
D gene: TRBD2
CDR3 protein: CAIRPGRGEETQYF
CDR3 DNA: TGTGCCATCAGACCTGGGCGGGGGGAAGAGACCCAGTACTTC

clone size: NA
V gene: TRBV30
J gene: TRBJ2-7
D gene: NA
CDR3 protein: CAWSAGGSSYEQYF
CDR3 DNA: TGTGCCTGGAGTGCCGGCGGTAGCTCCTACGAGCAGTACTTC

clone size: NA
V gene: TRBV2
J gene: TRBJ2-1
D gene: TRBD2
CDR3 protein: CASIRDWGGREQFF
CDR3 DNA: TGTGCCAGCATTAGGGACTGGGGGGGAAGGGAGCAGTTCTTC

clone size: NA
V gene: TRBV20-1
J gene: TRBJ2-1
D gene: NA
CDR3 protein: CSASPPSRSYNEQFF
CDR3 DNA: TGCAGTGCTAGTCCCCCTAGCCGGTCCTACAATGAGCAGTTCTTC

clone size: NA
V gene: TRBV5-1
J gene: TRBJ2-7
D gene: NA
CDR3 protein: CASSRRQGSSYEQYF
CDR3 DNA: TGCGCCAGCAGCCGCAGGCAGGGATCCTCCTACGAGCAGTACTTC

clone size: NA
V gene: TRBV10-3
J gene: TRBJ1-1
D gene: TRBD1
CDR3 protein: CAISDVGQGNTEAFF
CDR3 DNA: TGTGCCATCAGTGATGTGGGACAGGGGAACACTGAAGCTTTCTTT

clone size: once
V gene: TRBV13
J gene: TRBJ2-5
D gene: TRBD1
CDR3 protein: CASSYDREETQYF
CDR3 DNA: TGTGCCAGCAGCTACGACAGGGAAGAGACCCAGTACTTC

clone size: NA
V gene: TRBV12-5
J gene: TRBJ1-1
D gene: NA
CDR3 protein: CASGLSGEENTEAFF
CDR3 DNA: TGTGCTAGTGGTTTGTCGGGGGAGGAGAACACTGAAGCTTTCTTT

clone size: NA
V gene: TRBV5-6
J gene: TRBJ1-1
D gene: NA
CDR3 protein: CASSFGATEAFF
CDR3 DNA: TGTGCCAGCAGCTTTGGGGCCACTGAAGCTTTCTTT

clone size: many
V gene: TRBV15
J gene: TRBJ2-7
D gene: TRBD1
CDR3 protein: CATSSTGTGVHEQYF
CDR3 DNA: TGTGCCACCAGCAGCACCGGGACAGGTGTCCACGAGCAGTACTTC

clone size: NA
V gene: TRBV30
J gene: TRBJ1-1
D gene: NA
CDR3 protein: CAWSARQYTEAFF
CDR3 DNA: TGTGCCTGGAGTGCCCGACAGTACACTGAAGCTTTCTTT

clone size: NA
V gene: TRBV3-1/TRBV3-2
J gene: TRBJ2-1
D gene: TRBD2
CDR3 protein: CASSQVTGLAGNEQFF
CDR3 DNA: TGTGCCAGCAGCCAAGTAACGGGACTAGCGGGAAATGAGCAGTTCTTC

clone size: NA
V gene: TRBV29-1
J gene: TRBJ1-2
D gene: TRBD1
CDR3 protein: CSVADRAPFIDGYTF
CDR3 DNA: TGCAGCGTCGCCGACAGGGCCCCATTTATCGATGGCTACACCTTC

clone size: NA
V gene: TRBV21-1
J gene: TRBJ2-4
D gene: NA
CDR3 protein: CASSIRSFYF
CDR3 DNA: TGTGCCAGCAGCATCCGGAGTTTTTACTTC

clone size: NA
V gene: TRBV11-3
J gene: TRBJ2-1
D gene: NA
CDR3 protein: CASRQGLDYNEQFF
CDR3 DNA: TGTGCCAGCAGACAAGGACTGGACTACAATGAGCAGTTCTTC

clone size: NA
V gene: TRBV11-3
J gene: TRBJ2-7
D gene: TRBD2
CDR3 protein: CASSFGTSGSYEQYF
CDR3 DNA: TGTGCCAGCAGCTTTGGGACTAGCGGATCCTACGAGCAGTACTTC

clone size: NA
V gene: TRBV7-2
J gene: TRBJ2-3
D gene: NA
CDR3 protein: CASSRRLSDTQYF
CDR3 DNA: TGTGCCAGCAGCAGGAGGCTGTCAGATACGCAGTATTTT

clone size: NA
V gene: TRBV7-9
J gene: TRBJ1-2
D gene: TRBD1
CDR3 protein: CASSPPGQGAGGYTF
CDR3 DNA: TGTGCCAGCAGCCCCCCGGGACAGGGGGCTGGTGGCTACACCTTC

clone size: NA
V gene: TRBV6-6
J gene: TRBJ2-5
D gene: TRBD1
CDR3 protein: CASSYSETGIETQYF
CDR3 DNA: TGTGCCAGCAGTTACTCGGAGACAGGGATTGAGACCCAGTACTTC

clone size: NA
V gene: TRBV28
J gene: TRBJ1-2
D gene: TRBD1
CDR3 protein: CASSQGDNYGYTF
CDR3 DNA: TGTGCCAGCAGCCAGGGGGATAACTATGGCTACACCTTC

clone size: NA
V gene: TRBV7-8
J gene: TRBJ2-6
D gene: NA
CDR3 protein: CASSLDGGLGSGANVLTF
CDR3 DNA: TGTGCCAGCAGCTTAGATGGAGGTTTGGGGTCTGGGGCCAACGTCCTGACTTTC

clone size: NA
V gene: TRBV5-5
J gene: TRBJ2-1
D gene: NA
CDR3 protein: CASSLVLNEQFF
CDR3 DNA: TGTGCCAGCAGCTTGGTACTCAATGAGCAGTTCTTC

clone size: NA
V gene: TRBV7-9
J gene: TRBJ1-1
D gene: NA
CDR3 protein: CASSLKSRLEAFF
CDR3 DNA: TGTGCCAGCAGCTTAAAGAGCCGACTTGAAGCTTTCTTT

clone size: NA
V gene: TRBV15
J gene: TRBJ2-7
D gene: NA
CDR3 protein: CATSRGRDNQCRYF
CDR3 DNA: TGTGCCACCAGCAGAGGACGGGACAATCAGTGTCGGTACTTC

clone size: NA
V gene: TRBV5-1
J gene: TRBJ1-1
D gene: TRBD1
CDR3 protein: CASSLGWSGGLTEAFF
CDR3 DNA: TGCGCCAGCAGCTTGGGGTGGTCAGGGGGACTCACTGAAGCTTTCTTT

clone size: NA
V gene: TRBV10-2
J gene: TRBJ2-7
D gene: TRBD1
CDR3 protein: CASRDRGASYEQYF
CDR3 DNA: TGCGCCAGCCGGGACAGGGGGGCCTCCTACGAGCAGTACTTC

clone size: NA
V gene: TRBV24-1
J gene: TRBJ2-1
D gene: TRBD2
CDR3 protein: CATGDPREGYNEQFF
CDR3 DNA: TGTGCCACCGGCGACCCGCGGGAGGGCTACAATGAGCAGTTCTTC

clone size: few
V gene: TRBV6-5
J gene: TRBJ2-1
D gene: NA
CDR3 protein: CASSSGASSYNEQFF
CDR3 DNA: TGTGCCAGCAGTTCCGGCGCTAGCTCCTACAATGAGCAGTTCTTC

clone size: NA
V gene: TRBV10-3
J gene: TRBJ1-2
D gene: TRBD1
CDR3 protein: CAISERTGGDYGYTF
CDR3 DNA: TGTGCCATCAGTGAGAGGACAGGGGGCGACTATGGCTACACCTTC

clone size: NA
V gene: TRBV6-8
J gene: TRBJ2-1
D gene: TRBD2
CDR3 protein: CASSLTSARFNEQFF
CDR3 DNA: TGTGCCAGCAGCTTGACTAGCGCTAGATTCAATGAGCAGTTCTTC

clone size: NA
V gene: TRBV9
J gene: TRBJ2-1
D gene: TRBD2
CDR3 protein: CASSAKRGAYNEQFF
CDR3 DNA: TGTGCCAGCAGCGCGAAGCGGGGGGCCTACAATGAGCAGTTCTTC

clone size: NA
V gene: TRBV4-3
J gene: TRBJ1-2
D gene: NA
CDR3 protein: CASSQGTGYTLYGYTF
CDR3 DNA: TGCGCCAGCAGCCAAGGTACAGGGTATACCCTCTATGGCTACACCTTC

clone size: NA
V gene: TRBV15
J gene: TRBJ1-3
D gene: NA
CDR3 protein: CATSTYQGFTIYF
CDR3 DNA: TGTGCCACCAGCACTTATCAGGGTTTCACCATATATTTT

clone size: NA
V gene: TRBV29-1
J gene: TRBJ2-5
D gene: TRBD2
CDR3 protein: CSVASWTSGFQELAQYF
CDR3 DNA: TGCAGCGTTGCTTCATGGACTAGCGGATTCCAAGAGTTGGCCCAGTACTTC

clone size: NA
V gene: TRBV3-1/TRBV3-2
J gene: TRBJ1-6
D gene: TRBD1
CDR3 protein: CASSQIPGQVVDSPLHF
CDR3 DNA: TGTGCCAGCAGCCAAATACCCGGACAGGTTGTCGATTCACCCCTCCACTTT

clone size: NA
V gene: TRBV5-1
J gene: TRBJ2-1
D gene: NA
CDR3 protein: CASSLLQSAGSYNEQFF
CDR3 DNA: TGCGCCAGCAGTCTTCTCCAGTCCGCAGGCTCCTACAATGAGCAGTTCTTC

clone size: NA
V gene: TRBV9
J gene: TRBJ2-5
D gene: NA
CDR3 protein: CASSRATGYQETQYF
CDR3 DNA: TGTGCCAGCAGTCGGGCGACAGGATACCAAGAGACCCAGTACTTC

clone size: NA
V gene: TRBV10-3
J gene: TRBJ1-5
D gene: NA
CDR3 protein: CAISPQGGQPQHF
CDR3 DNA: TGTGCCATCAGTCCACAGGGCGGGCAGCCCCAGCATTTT

clone size: once
V gene: TRBV27
J gene: TRBJ1-2
D gene: NA
CDR3 protein: CASSLSPGTDGYTF
CDR3 DNA: TGTGCCAGCAGTTTATCCCCGGGAACGGACGGCTACACCTTC

clone size: NA
V gene: TRBV27
J gene: TRBJ2-7
D gene: TRBD1
CDR3 protein: CASSRSDRGRPREQYF
CDR3 DNA: TGTGCCAGCAGTCGCTCAGACAGGGGGCGCCCCCGCGAGCAGTACTTC

clone size: NA
V gene: TRBV5-6
J gene: TRBJ1-3
D gene: NA
CDR3 protein: CASSYTGYSGNTIYF
CDR3 DNA: TGTGCCAGCAGCTATACAGGCTACTCTGGAAACACCATATATTTT

clone size: NA
V gene: TRBV6-5
J gene: TRBJ2-3
D gene: TRBD1
CDR3 protein: CASSEGAGADTQYF
CDR3 DNA: TGTGCCAGCAGCGAGGGGGCAGGGGCAGATACGCAGTATTTT

clone size: NA
V gene: TRBV27
J gene: TRBJ1-1
D gene: NA
CDR3 protein: CASSRSFSNTEAFF
CDR3 DNA: TGTGCCAGCAGTCGTAGTTTTTCCAACACTGAAGCTTTCTTT

clone size: NA
V gene: TRBV27
J gene: TRBJ2-5
D gene: NA
CDR3 protein: CASSLSGPGETQYF
CDR3 DNA: TGTGCCAGCAGTTTATCGGGTCCCGGGGAGACCCAGTACTTC

clone size: NA
V gene: TRBV6-2/TRBV6-3
J gene: TRBJ2-7
D gene: NA
CDR3 protein: CASSYRQGIEQYF
CDR3 DNA: TGTGCCAGCAGTTACAGGCAGGGGATCGAGCAGTACTTC

clone size: NA
V gene: TRBV10-2
J gene: TRBJ2-1
D gene: NA
CDR3 protein: CATAPADNEQFF
CDR3 DNA: TGCGCCACCGCCCCGGCGGACAATGAGCAGTTCTTC

clone size: NA
V gene: TRBV7-9
J gene: TRBJ2-3
D gene: TRBD1
CDR3 protein: CASTPGTGKEDTQYF
CDR3 DNA: TGTGCCAGCACACCCGGGACAGGGAAAGAGGATACGCAGTATTTT

clone size: many
V gene: TRBV18
J gene: TRBJ1-3
D gene: TRBD1
CDR3 protein: CASSPGQGASGNTIYF
CDR3 DNA: TGTGCCAGCTCCCCGGGACAGGGGGCCTCTGGAAACACCATATATTTT